This T cell receptor beta chain was sequenced for a study of T cell responses to AZD1222 COVID-19 vaccine. Only in-frame clones appear in the TCRdb table, and some are missing; sequencing was by immunoSEQ multiplex PCR. The repertoire consists of around 100,000 clones, with around 94% occurring once and the leading ten covering approximately 2.2%. This CDR3 region has 13 residues. CDR1 is SGHNT, CDR2 YENEEA, per germline. The ends were cut back, 3 bases at V and 11 bases at J, with 13 bases in the middle. The gene calls are TRBV11-3 and TRBJ1-4; no firm D call. Sequences were derived from peripheral blood, sampled on day 0 of AZD1222 vaccination. The TCR was taken from an adult in good health. The DNA of the CDR3 is TGTGCCAGCAGCTTCACTTCGAACGGGAAACTGTTTTTT. It translates to CASSFTSNGKLFF.